These 29 T cell receptor beta chains were all obtained from the same sample, sequenced in a study of OX40 agonist ivuxolimab in advanced cancers. The method was immunoSEQ multiplex PCR; TCRdb's version includes in-frame clones alone and lacks a portion of them. Among 70,000 to 95,000 clones listed, approximately 92% were seen once. Sequenced here: CD4+ or CD8+ T cells sorted from blood, sampled in a trial of the OX40 agonist ivuxolimab. These receptors were collected from an adult with an advanced solid tumor such as melanoma, head and neck, liver or kidney cancer.

The chain links TRBV6-1 to TRBJ1-1, with unresolved D. The CDR3 contains 16 residues. Trimming shortened V by 3 bases and J by 6 bases, and 20 bases separated the two germline ends. In germline, CDR1 is MNHNS, CDR2 SASEGT. The CDR3 bases are TGTGCCAGCAGTGACCTCCCACTGCGGCGTAACGCTGAAGCTTTCTTT. It encodes CASSDLPLRRNAEAFF.

The rearrangement links TRBV5-6 to TRBJ1-4; D not resolved. Trimming removed 2 bases at V and 4 bases at J, with 9 bases between. CDR3 size: 14 residues. Germline V gene data show CDR1 as SGHDT and CDR2 as YYEEEE. Here the CDR3 reads CASSFPGRNEKLFF. For the CDR3, the DNA is TGTGCCAGCAGCTTCCCAGGACGTAATGAAAAACTGTTTTTT.

The rearrangement joins TRBV6-1 to TRBJ1-3, with TRBD1 matching over 11 bases. Per germline, CDR1 MNHNS and CDR2 SASEGT. The CDR3 sequence is 16 residues long. V lost 1 base to trimming and J lost 8 bases; unmatched junction nucleotides: 7. This chain's CDR3 is CASSEGLGQGAYTIYF. CDR3 coding DNA: TGTGCCAGCAGTGAAGGGCTAGGACAGGGGGCATACACCATATATTTT.

The J gene is TRBJ2-3, the V gene TRBV5-1; the D gene is possibly TRBD2 (5 bases). CDR1 is SGHRS and CDR2 is YFSETQ in the germline V gene. The CDR3 consists of 15 residues. Trimming removed 0 bases from V and 1 base from J, with 9 bases in between. In nucleotides, the CDR3 is TGCGCCAGCAGCTTGGCTCTCGGGGGCACAGATACGCAGTATTTT. Its protein product is CASSLALGGTDTQYF.

The V gene is TRBV30, the J gene TRBJ1-5; unclear D gene. CDR1 is GTSNPN and CDR2 is SVGIG in the germline V gene (reference sequence). Trimming left V 3 bases short and J 6 bases short, with 12 bases between. The CDR3 runs 13 residues. DNA of the CDR3: TGTGCCTGGAGCGGGGAGGGTGGTCAGCCCCAGCATTTT. This gives the protein CAWSGEGGQPQHF.

Here the CDR3 reads CASSPLGLAGGGPGELFF. CDR3 in DNA: TGTGCCAGCAGCCCCCTGGGACTAGCGGGAGGGGGACCCGGGGAGCTGTTTTTT. The chain employs TRBV7-3 and TRBJ2-2; TRBD2 aligns across 16 bases. Unmatched junction bases numbered 9, after V lost 5 bases and J lost 6 bases. CDR3 size: 18 residues. Germline values: CDR1 SGHTA, CDR2 FQGTGA.

The rearrangement joins TRBV27 to TRBJ2-1; 8 bases agree with TRBD2. This CDR3 has 16 residues. Germline V gene data show CDR1 as MNHEY and CDR2 as SMNVEV (reference sequence). V was pared by 3 bases and J by 0 bases, with 4 bases of the junction left unmatched. CDR3 coding DNA: TGTGCCAGCAGTTTTTTGCGGGAGGCCTCCTACAATGAGCAGTTCTTC. This sequence encodes CASSFLREASYNEQFF.

The chain couples TRBV18 to TRBJ1-5; D not resolved. Trimming left V 3 bases short and J 2 bases short, with 5 bases between. The CDR3 runs 13 residues. The germline CDR1 and CDR2 sequences are KGHSH and LQKENI. This chain's CDR3 is CASSPTGNQPQHF. CDR3 in DNA: TGTGCCAGCTCACCGACGGGCAATCAGCCCCAGCATTTT.

This clone has only one observation. The chain joins TRBV6-6 to TRBJ2-7, with TRBD1 matching over 8 bases. The CDR3 contains 14 residues. Germline V gene sequence: CDR1 MNHNY, CDR2 SVGAGI (reference sequence). V lost 5 bases and J lost 5; bases outside the gene matches: 8. The CDR3 bases are TGTGCCAGCAGTACCCGGACAGGGAGGAACGAGCAGTACTTC. The encoded protein is CASSTRTGRNEQYF.

The chain is built from TRBV6-4 and TRBJ2-1, with D perhaps matching TRBD2 (5 bases). Trimming shortened V by 4 bases and J by 1 base, and 8 bases separated the two germline ends. Per germline, CDR1 MRHNA and CDR2 SNTAGT. The CDR3 covers 14 residues. DNA of the CDR3: TGTGCCAGCAGTGCTGAGGGATCCTACAATGAGCAGTTCTTC. Translated, it gives CASSAEGSYNEQFF.

The genes are TRBV5-1 and TRBJ2-2; TRBD2 matches at 13 bases. V trimming: 7 bases; J trimming: 7 bases; junction bases outside the gene matches: 4. The V gene's germline CDR1 is SGHRS and CDR2 YFSETQ. The CDR3 runs 14 residues. The CDR3 DNA reads TGCGCCAGCGGACTAGCGGGAGTCGTCGGGGAGCTGTTTTTT. This translates into CASGLAGVVGELFF. Using reference TRBV5-1 and TRBJ2-2 for the parts outside the CDR3, the full variable domain is KAGVTQTPRYLIKTRGQQVTLSCSPISGHRSVSWYQQTPGQGLQFLFEYFSETQRNKGNFPGRFSGRQFSNSRSEMNVSTLELGDSALYLCASGLAGVVGELFFGEGSRLTVL.

The chain carries TRBV19 and TRBJ2-3; 9 nucleotides agree with TRBD1. Germline V gene data show CDR1 as LNHDA and CDR2 as SQIVND (reference sequence). J was trimmed by 6 bases and V by 6 bases; bases with no gene match: 13. The length of the CDR3 is 16 residues. CDR3 sequence: CASSRDRAISLDTQYF. The CDR3, as DNA: TGTGCCAGTAGCAGGGACAGGGCTATATCCTTGGATACGCAGTATTTT.

CDR3 sequence: CASSLPPAGQAYEQYF. The CDR3 DNA sequence: TGTGCCAGCAGCTTACCACCCGCGGGACAGGCCTACGAGCAGTACTTC. This chain connects TRBV5-4 to TRBJ2-7; 8 nucleotides align to TRBD1. This CDR3 spans 16 amino acids. V shed 2 bases and J 2 bases; nucleotides not matched to a gene: 9. The germline V gene has CDR1 SGHNT and CDR2 YYREEE (reference sequence).

The chain employs TRBV5-4 and TRBJ2-7; perhaps TRBD2 as D (7 bases). Trimming took off 4 bases at V and 0 bases at J, with 20 bases between the two ends. From germline, CDR1 is SGHNT and CDR2 YYREEE (reference sequence). The CDR3 extends over 17 amino acids. CDR3 protein: CASSTGGGASSSYEQYF. Written as DNA, the CDR3 is TGTGCCAGCAGCACTGGTGGGGGGGCGTCAAGCTCCTACGAGCAGTACTTC.

The genes are TRBV18 and TRBJ1-2, with D unclear. CDR3 length: 13 residues. The V end was cut by 0 bases, the J end by 7 bases, with 9 bases between. CDR1 KGHSH and CDR2 LQKENI come from the germline V gene. The CDR3 DNA follows: TGTGCCAGCTCACCACCGCTCTTCTCTGGCTACACCTTC. This encodes CASSPPLFSGYTF.

The J gene is TRBJ2-1, the V gene TRBV5-4; D is ambiguous. V lost 0 bases and J lost 11, with 9 bases in between. CDR3 length equals 12 residues. CDR1 and CDR2 (germline): SGHNT, YYREEE (reference sequence). The CDR3 DNA is TGTGCCAGCAGCTTGGACGCCACTCAGCAGTTCTTC. Encoded protein: CASSLDATQQFF.

The V call is TRBV7-3, the J call TRBJ2-7, with 7 positions matching TRBD1. Germline loops: CDR1 SGHTA, CDR2 FQGTGA. The CDR3 loop spans 15 amino acids. The V and J ends lost 5 bases and 3 bases, in that order; junction bases with no gene match: 10. This CDR3 reads CASSPTPTGIYEQYF. Written as DNA, the CDR3 is TGTGCCAGCAGCCCGACGCCGACAGGGATCTACGAGCAGTACTTC. Full variable domain (remainder filled in from reference TRBV7-3 and TRBJ2-7): GAGVSQTPSNKVTEKGKYVELRCDPISGHTALYWYRQSLGQGPEFLIYFQGTGAADDSGLPNDRFFAVRPEGSVSTLKIQRTERGDSAVYLCASSPTPTGIYEQYFGPGTRLTVT.

The chain employs TRBV10-2 and TRBJ1-1; D gene unclear. Trimming shortened V by 3 bases and J by 10 bases, and 9 bases separated the two germline ends. Germline CDR1 reads WSHSY; CDR2 reads SAAADI. The CDR3 runs 11 residues. CDR3 in DNA: TGCGCCAGCAGTGAATCGTGGGTAGCTTTCTTT. Its translation: CASSESWVAFF.

V usage is TRBV28 and J usage is TRBJ2-5, with 7 bases identical to TRBD2. CDR3 length: 15 amino acids. Germline V lookup: CDR1 MDHEN, CDR2 SYDVKM. The J segment lost 1 base and the V segment lost 3 bases, leaving 5 bases of the junction unmatched. CDR3 sequence: CASSFLSSGQETQYF. CDR3 DNA sequence: TGTGCCAGCAGTTTTCTCTCTAGCGGCCAAGAGACCCAGTACTTC. The variable domain in full, with the rest retrieved from reference TRBV28 and TRBJ2-5, is DVKVTQSSRYLVKRTGEKVFLECVQDMDHENMFWYRQDPGLGLRLIYFSYDVKMKEKGDIPEGYSVSREKKERFSLILESASTNQTSMYLCASSFLSSGQETQYFGPGTRLLVL.

The chain couples TRBV6-6 to TRBJ2-1, with D perhaps TRBD2 (5 bases). There are 16 residues in the CDR3. V was trimmed by 2 bases and J by 0 bases, leaving 11 bases between them. The germline V gene encodes CDR1 MNHNY and CDR2 SVGAGI (reference sequence). CDR3 sequence reads: CASSYGRVSSYNEQFF. CDR3 coding DNA: TGTGCCAGCAGTTACGGGCGGGTTAGCTCCTACAATGAGCAGTTCTTC.

V is TRBV30 and J is TRBJ2-5; D is possibly TRBD1 or TRBD2 (5 bases each). Germline lookup yields CDR1 GTSNPN and CDR2 SVGIG (reference sequence). V dropped 0 bases and J dropped 8 bases, with 19 bases sitting between them. The CDR3 extends over 15 amino acids. CDR3 bases: TGTGCCTGGAGTGTACTACCAGGGACCTTAGGAACCCAGTACTTC. Translating it yields CAWSVLPGTLGTQYF.

This clone was seen a few times. The V gene is TRBV6-5, the J gene TRBJ2-7; no clear D. Trimming removed 10 bases from V and 9 bases from J, with 16 bases in between. The CDR3 covers 11 residues. Germline CDR1 MNHEY, CDR2 SVGAGI. For the CDR3, the DNA is TGTGCCACCCAAAGCCAGGTATCGCAGTACTTC. Its translation is CATQSQVSQYF.

This chain links TRBV6-5 with TRBJ1-3, with D unresolved. Trimming cost V 6 bases and J 7 bases, with 10 bases left between them. This CDR3 has 12 residues. Germline CDR1 is MNHEY and CDR2 is SVGAGI. The CDR3: CASRSGGNTIYF. The CDR3 DNA reads TGTGCCAGCAGGTCCGGTGGTAACACCATATATTTT.

The chain uses TRBV5-8 and TRBJ1-1; no clear D gene. Germline values: CDR1 SGHTS, CDR2 YDEGEE. The CDR3 runs to 13 residues. The V end lost 6 bases, the J end lost 6 bases, and 15 bases lay between the germline ends. The CDR3 here is CASKAMGKSEAFF. CDR3 nucleotides: TGTGCCAGCAAAGCCATGGGGAAGTCTGAAGCTTTCTTT.

This rearrangement joins TRBV1 to TRBJ2-2; TRBD2 is the table's D call and was not checked against the DNA. TRBV1 is assigned pseudogene status. This CDR3 spans 13 amino acids. CDR3 sequence (DNA): TGCACCAGTGGACTGGTGAACACCGGGGAGCTGTTTTTT. Translating it yields CTSGLVNTGELFF.

This chain uses TRBV9 with TRBJ1-1, with TRBD1 identical over 7 bases. The CDR3 consists of 15 residues. V was clipped by 4 bases and J by 1 base; unmatched bases: 7. Germline V gives CDR1 SGDLS, CDR2 YYNGEE. The CDR3 nucleotides read TGTGCCAGCAGCCCCAAGGGGGCGGCGAACACTGAAGCTTTCTTT. Translating gives CASSPKGAANTEAFF.

J is TRBJ1-3 and V is TRBV2; TRBD1 might be the D (6 bases). The CDR3 has 15 amino acids. From germline, CDR1 is SNHLY and CDR2 FYNNEI. Trimming took 6 bases from V and 0 from J, leaving 12 bases between them. The CDR3 loop reads CASRRGGSSGNTIYF. CDR3 nucleotides: TGTGCCAGCAGGAGGGGGGGCAGCTCTGGAAACACCATATATTTT.

The chain joins TRBV18 to TRBJ2-3, with unresolved D. The CDR3 is 14 amino acids. V lost 1 base and J 3 bases, leaving 8 bases between the germline ends. Per germline, CDR1 KGHSH and CDR2 LQKENI. The CDR3 nucleotides are TGTGCCAGCTCACCACGCCTGCAGACAGATACGCAGTATTTT. This gives the protein CASSPRLQTDTQYF. The variable domain in full, with the rest retrieved from reference TRBV18 and TRBJ2-3, is NAGVMQNPRHLVRRRGQEARLRCSPMKGHSHVYWYRQLPEEGLKFMVYLQKENIIDESGMPKERFSAEFPKEGPSILRIQQVVRGDSAAYFCASSPRLQTDTQYFGPGTRLTVL.

This rearrangement joins TRBV19 to TRBJ2-5; 9 bases are a match to TRBD2. J lost 5 bases, V lost 5 bases, and 12 bases had no gene match. Germline V gene data show CDR1 as LNHDA and CDR2 as SQIVND (reference sequence). The CDR3 covers 16 residues. The CDR3 region is CASSPPGASGTETQYF. The CDR3 coding sequence is TGTGCCAGTAGTCCCCCCGGGGCTAGCGGGACCGAGACCCAGTACTTC.